These T cell receptor beta chains were read from a single sample in a study of blood T cell repertoires in COVID-19. Profiling relied on immunoSEQ multiplex PCR, and the TCRdb table lists in-frame clones only, not all of them. The sample has around 290,000 clones, around nine tenths seen once. Specimen: PBMCs or T cells enriched from blood (not recorded which). Receptors were obtained from a woman aged 40 to 49 who had recovered from COVID-19. Both conserved end residues are part of each CDR3. D genes are given only for firm matches. Not every row has a clone size; where given, it reads once, few, many or a size class.

d_gene	v_gene	abundance	j_gene	CDR3aa	CDR3nt
TRBD1	TRBV27	.	TRBJ2-7	CASSFDRGPYEQYF	TGTGCCAGCAGTTTCGACAGGGGGCCCTACGAGCAGTACTTC
TRBD2	TRBV13	.	TRBJ2-4	CASSLGGLAGTGAKNIQYF	TGTGCCAGCAGCTTAGGAGGGCTAGCGGGGACCGGGGCTAAAAACATTCAGTACTTC
.	TRBV11-2	.	TRBJ2-7	CASSLGQGDEQYF	TGTGCCAGCAGCTTAGGTCAGGGTGACGAGCAGTACTTC
TRBD1	TRBV2	.	TRBJ1-2	CASSVIGTGTNYGYTF	TGTGCCAGCAGTGTGATTGGGACAGGCACTAACTATGGCTACACCTTC
TRBD2	TRBV2	.	TRBJ2-3	CASKLAGVLSDTQYF	TGTGCCAGCAAACTAGCGGGAGTCTTGTCAGATACGCAGTATTTT
.	TRBV6-5	once	TRBJ2-7	CASRDYTGRNEQYF	TGTGCCAGCAGAGACTACACAGGGCGGAACGAGCAGTACTTC
.	TRBV14	.	TRBJ1-2	CASSPTTGNYGYTF	TGTGCCAGCAGTCCTACGACCGGGAACTATGGCTACACCTTC
.	TRBV15	.	TRBJ1-1	CATSRDWGHEAFF	TGTGCCACCAGCAGAGATTGGGGGCATGAAGCTTTCTTT
.	TRBV14	.	TRBJ1-2	CAIYSGYLNYGYTF	TGTGCCATCTACTCAGGGTATCTGAACTATGGCTACACCTTC
.	TRBV3-1/TRBV3-2	.	TRBJ2-2	CASSQRGAGELFF	TGTGCCAGCAGCCAAAGAGGAGCCGGGGAGCTGTTTTTT
.	TRBV25-1	few	TRBJ1-1	CASSRLQGIAEAFF	TGTGCCAGCAGTAGGTTGCAGGGGATCGCTGAAGCTTTCTTT
TRBD2	TRBV7-2	few	TRBJ2-3	CASSLQGGGLTDTQYF	TGTGCCAGCAGCCTCCAGGGCGGGGGGCTCACAGATACGCAGTATTTT
TRBD2	TRBV3-1/TRBV3-2	.	TRBJ2-1	CASSLRSGRGNNEQFF	TGTGCCAGCAGCCTTCGTTCCGGGAGGGGTAACAATGAGCAGTTCTTC
TRBD2	TRBV3-1/TRBV3-2	.	TRBJ2-1	CASSFGTSGSYNEQFF	TGTGCCAGCAGCTTCGGGACTAGCGGATCCTACAATGAGCAGTTCTTC
.	TRBV12-3/TRBV12-4	.	TRBJ2-7	CASSLGGFREQYF	TGTGCCAGCAGTTTAGGAGGTTTTCGCGAGCAGTACTTC
.	TRBV30	.	TRBJ1-3	CAWSVNGRNTIYF	TGTGCCTGGAGTGTAAACGGTCGAAACACCATATATTTT
TRBD1	TRBV9	.	TRBJ2-5	CASSVDRGRETQYF	TGTGCCAGCAGCGTGGACAGGGGAAGAGAGACCCAGTACTTC
TRBD1	TRBV5-4	once	TRBJ2-2	CASSLRTGANTGELFF	TGTGCCAGCAGCCTCCGGACAGGAGCGAACACCGGGGAGCTGTTTTTT
TRBD1	TRBV29-1	.	TRBJ1-1	CSVVRQGNTEAFF	TGCAGCGTCGTGCGACAGGGGAACACTGAAGCTTTCTTT
.	TRBV11-2	.	TRBJ1-2	CASSLYAGQANYGYTF	TGTGCCAGCAGCTTATATGCAGGGCAGGCTAACTATGGCTACACCTTC
TRBD1	TRBV11-2	once	TRBJ1-2	CASSLETGTDYGYTF	TGTGCCAGCAGCTTAGAGACAGGGACTGACTATGGCTACACCTTC
TRBD2	TRBV14	.	TRBJ2-7	CASSRGLAGGLYEQYF	TGTGCCAGCAGCCGCGGACTAGCGGGGGGGCTCTACGAGCAGTACTTC
TRBD2	TRBV12-3/TRBV12-4	once	TRBJ2-3	CASSFRDYYLAYF	TGTGCCAGCAGTTTCCGGGACTATTATTTGGCGTATTTT
.	TRBV5-1	once	TRBJ1-4	CASSPLLGGEKLFF	TGCGCCAGCAGCCCCCTCTTGGGCGGGGAAAAACTGTTTTTT
.	TRBV5-1	.	TRBJ2-3	CASSQRTSTDTQYF	TGCGCCAGCAGCCAGCGAACTAGCACAGATACGCAGTATTTT
.	TRBV6-6	.	TRBJ2-7	CASSFIDSGEQYF	TGTGCCAGCAGTTTCATAGATTCGGGCGAGCAGTACTTC
TRBD1	TRBV10-2	few	TRBJ2-7	CASSDWDRDHYEQYF	TGCGCCAGCAGTGATTGGGACAGAGATCACTACGAGCAGTACTTC
TRBD2	TRBV9	.	TRBJ2-1	CASSGQLAGIYEQFF	TGTGCCAGCAGCGGACAACTAGCGGGAATCTATGAGCAGTTCTTC
.	TRBV4-1	.	TRBJ1-2	CASSQDPGQTTYGYTF	TGCGCCAGCAGCCAAGACCCCGGACAGACTACCTATGGCTACACCTTC
.	TRBV19	.	TRBJ2-3	CASSMKKQGPTHHTQYF	TGTGCCAGTAGTATGAAAAAGCAGGGCCCAACACACCATACGCAGTATTTT
TRBD2	TRBV19	.	TRBJ2-2	CASSLRTSGGLNTGELFF	TGTGCCAGTAGTCTCAGGACTAGCGGGGGTCTAAACACCGGGGAGCTGTTTTTT
TRBD1	TRBV5-4	.	TRBJ1-3	CASSLSQGGGNTIYF	TGTGCCAGCAGCTTAAGCCAGGGGGGAGGAAACACCATATATTTT
.	TRBV6-5	once	TRBJ1-5	CASTPGGYSNQPQHF	TGTGCCAGCACTCCAGGAGGGTATAGCAATCAGCCCCAGCATTTT
.	TRBV7-3	once	TRBJ2-2	CASSPIPRGGTGELFF	TGTGCCAGCAGCCCCATTCCAAGGGGAGGCACCGGGGAGCTGTTTTTT
.	TRBV7-8	.	TRBJ1-2	CASSLGAGPNYGYTF	TGTGCCAGCAGCTTAGGCGCTGGGCCTAACTATGGCTACACCTTC
.	TRBV5-1	.	TRBJ1-5	CASSAGGESGQPQHF	TGCGCCAGCAGCGCCGGCGGGGAATCAGGTCAGCCCCAGCATTTT
.	TRBV5-1	.	TRBJ1-2	CASSAGQGNYGYTF	TGCGCCAGCAGCGCTGGACAAGGGAACTATGGCTACACCTTC
TRBD2	TRBV7-2	.	TRBJ2-3	CASSLAGGRADTQYF	TGTGCCAGCAGCTTAGCTGGCGGGAGGGCGGATACGCAGTATTTT
TRBD1	TRBV6-2/TRBV6-3	.	TRBJ2-3	CASSTRDRQTTDTQYF	TGTGCCAGCAGTACTAGGGACAGGCAGACCACAGATACGCAGTATTTT
TRBD2	TRBV7-2	.	TRBJ2-1	CASSLGTSGSSYNEQFF	TGTGCCAGCAGCTTAGGAACTAGCGGGAGCTCCTACAATGAGCAGTTCTTC
TRBD1	TRBV9	.	TRBJ2-1	CASSAPGQGSYNEQFF	TGTGCCAGCAGCGCTCCGGGACAGGGTTCCTACAATGAGCAGTTCTTC
.	TRBV4-2	.	TRBJ1-2	CASSPHRAPGEGYTF	TGTGCCAGCAGCCCACACAGGGCCCCTGGTGAGGGCTACACCTTC
.	TRBV12-3/TRBV12-4	.	TRBJ2-2	CASTPGGELFF	TGTGCCAGCACCCCGGGAGGGGAGCTGTTTTTT
TRBD1	TRBV2	.	TRBJ1-3	CASRPTGGGNTIYF	TGTGCCAGCAGGCCTACAGGGGGCGGAAACACCATATATTTT
TRBD1	TRBV18	.	TRBJ1-2	CASSPIRDRGRFGYTF	TGTGCCAGCTCACCCATCCGGGACAGGGGGCGATTTGGCTACACCTTC
TRBD1	TRBV6-5	.	TRBJ1-2	CASSYSTRGVYGYTF	TGTGCCAGCAGTTACTCTACCAGGGGGGTCTATGGCTACACCTTC
TRBD2	TRBV6-4	.	TRBJ2-1	CASSSIAGYNEQFF	TGTGCCAGCAGTTCGATAGCGGGATACAATGAGCAGTTCTTC